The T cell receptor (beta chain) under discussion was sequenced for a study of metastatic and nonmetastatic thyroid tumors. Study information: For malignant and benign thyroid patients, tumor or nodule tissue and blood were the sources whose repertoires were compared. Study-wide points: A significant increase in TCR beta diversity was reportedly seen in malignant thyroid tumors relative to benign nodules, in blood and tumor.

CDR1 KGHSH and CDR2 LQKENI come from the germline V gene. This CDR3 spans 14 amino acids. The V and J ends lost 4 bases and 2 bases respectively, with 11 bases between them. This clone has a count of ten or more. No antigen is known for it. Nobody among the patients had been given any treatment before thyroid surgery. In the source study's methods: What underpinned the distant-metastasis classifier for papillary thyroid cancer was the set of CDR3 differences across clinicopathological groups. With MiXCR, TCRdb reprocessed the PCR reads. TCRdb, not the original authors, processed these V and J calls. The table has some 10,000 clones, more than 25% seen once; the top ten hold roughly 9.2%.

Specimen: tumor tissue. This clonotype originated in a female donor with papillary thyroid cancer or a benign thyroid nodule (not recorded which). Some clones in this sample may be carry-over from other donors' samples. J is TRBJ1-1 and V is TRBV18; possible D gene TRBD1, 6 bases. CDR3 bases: TGTGCCAGCTCACTTAGGACAGTCAACACTGAAGCTTTCTTT. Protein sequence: CASSLRTVNTEAFF.